The 31 T cell receptor beta chains presented below share a single source sample, sequenced in a study of early T cells in non-severe SARS-CoV-2 infection (TCRdb year 2021). Preparation of the library involved 5' RACE. This sample was sequenced with a NextSeq 500. Starting from the raw public reads, TCRdb applied fastp trimming at Q25, assembled clones with MiXCR and retained in-frame beta chains. CDR3 protein duplicates are merged, each entry listing the most common genes and DNA. Present in this sample are about 64,000 distinct CDR3 sequences, less than 15% of which were seen just once. 4% to 5% of the sample lies in the top ten. Material for sequencing was whole blood. The receptors stem from an adult who was a healthcare worker with PCR-confirmed SARS-CoV-2 infection or an uninfected control (not recorded which).

This clonotype has a count of ten or more. The rearrangement links TRBV19 to TRBJ2-3; D may correspond to TRBD1 or TRBD2 (6 bases each). The CDR3 is 16 amino acids. The V end lost 5 bases, the J end lost 4 bases, and 19 bases lay between the germline ends. Germline CDR1 reads LNHDA; CDR2 reads SQIVND (reference sequence). The CDR3 sequence is CASSPPGGGRSDTQYF. CDR3 nucleotide sequence: TGTGCCAGTAGTCCTCCTGGTGGGGGGCGGTCAGATACGCAGTATTTT.

This clonotype was observed a few times. The genes are TRBV12-5 and TRBJ2-7; 7 bases line up with TRBD2. The V gene's germline CDR1 is LGHNT and CDR2 FRNRAP. The V and J ends lost 2 bases and 0 bases, in that order; junction bases with no gene match: 10. CDR3 length: 17 residues. The CDR3 region is CASGLPDGGSLSYEQYF. The CDR3 DNA is TGTGCTAGTGGTTTGCCCGACGGGGGGTCCCTCTCCTACGAGCAGTACTTC. Combining the CDR3 with reference TRBV12-5 and TRBJ2-7 gives the whole variable domain DARVTQTPRHKVTEMGQEVTMRCQPILGHNTVFWYRQTMMQGLELLAYFRNRAPLDDSGMPKDRFSAEMPDATLATLKIQPSEPRDSAVYFCASGLPDGGSLSYEQYFGPGTRLTVT.

This clonotype showed up many times. The chain recombines TRBV20-1 with TRBJ2-3; unclear D gene. This CDR3 has 14 amino acids. Germline V gene data show CDR1 as DFQATT and CDR2 as SNEGSKA (reference sequence). Between the trimmed V and J ends, which lost 6 bases and 1 base, there was a span of 14 bases. CDR3 in DNA: TGCAGTGCCCCCGAACAGTGGGGCACAGATACGCAGTATTTT. Its protein product is CSAPEQWGTDTQYF.

This clonotype was seen repeatedly, ten times or more. This chain connects TRBV6-4 to TRBJ2-1; 10 positions agree with TRBD2. Germline V lookup: CDR1 MRHNA, CDR2 SNTAGT. V gave up 3 bases and J gave up 4 bases; unmatched junction bases: 0. The CDR3 length is 14 residues. CDR3 amino acids: CASSEAGGYNEQFF. In nucleotides, the CDR3 is TGTGCCAGCAGTGAAGCGGGGGGGTACAATGAGCAGTTCTTC.

This clonotype was seen many times. CDR3 loop: CASRCSGSNQPQHF. In nucleotides, the CDR3 is TGTGCAAGTCGCTGTTCGGGTAGCAATCAGCCCCAGCATTTT. This rearrangement joins TRBV12-2 to TRBJ1-5. TRBV12-2 counts as a pseudogene. The CDR3 is 14 amino acids.

This clonotype was detected ten times or more. V and J are TRBV11-2 and TRBJ1-5, with D possibly matching TRBD1 (5 bases). CDR1 SGHAT and CDR2 FQNNGV come from the germline V gene. The V end was cut by 5 bases, the J end by 3 bases, with 14 bases between. This CDR3 has 15 residues. The CDR3 protein is CASSPMGQSNQPQHF. CDR3 nucleotides: TGTGCCAGCAGCCCCATGGGGCAGTCCAATCAGCCCCAGCATTTT.

This chain uses TRBV5-6 with TRBJ2-7; D is possibly TRBD1 (6 bases). The CDR3 is 14 residues long. Looked up from germline, CDR1 is SGHDT and CDR2 is YYEEEE. V was pared by 2 bases and J by 3 bases, with 12 bases between. In DNA form, the CDR3 reads TGTGCCAGCAGCTTAATTAGGACAGACTACGAGCAGTACTTC. Its translation: CASSLIRTDYEQYF.

The CDR3 DNA follows: TGTGCCAGCAGCCTAGGTGGTAGCGGGGTCGAGCAGTACTTC. As protein: CASSLGGSGVEQYF. This chain connects TRBV11-2 to TRBJ2-7; 8 nucleotides line up with TRBD2. CDR3 length equals 14 residues. In germline, CDR1 is SGHAT, CDR2 FQNNGV. V dropped 5 bases and J dropped 6; count of bases not matched to a gene: 9. The full variable domain, with the rest looked up from reference TRBV11-2 and TRBJ2-7, is EAGVAQSPRYKIIEKRQSVAFWCNPISGHATLYWYQQILGQGPKLLIQFQNNGVVDDSQLPKDRFSAERLKGVDSTLKIQPAKLEDSAVYLCASSLGGSGVEQYFGPGTRLTVT.

The gene calls are TRBV3-1 and TRBJ2-7, with unresolved D. This CDR3 has 15 amino acids. Germline V CDR1 and CDR2: LGHDT, YNNKEL (reference sequence). Trimming cost V 1 base and J 3 bases, with 13 bases left between them. In nucleotides, the CDR3 is TGTGCCAGCAGCCAAGTAGGGCTGGGGATCTACGAGCAGTACTTC. Translating gives CASSQVGLGIYEQYF.

This clonotype was seen a handful of times. The chain links TRBV11-2 to TRBJ1-1; D not resolved. Germline CDR1 and CDR2: SGHAT and FQNNGV. V was cut by 3 bases and J by 6 bases, with 8 bases left in between. The CDR3 is 12 residues long. Here the CDR3 reads CASSFQWAEAFF. CDR3 coding DNA: TGTGCCAGCAGCTTCCAGTGGGCTGAAGCTTTCTTT.

This clonotype was counted a single time. The V gene is TRBV7-9, the J gene TRBJ2-1; D is tentatively TRBD1 or TRBD2 (6 bases each). The V and J ends lost 0 bases and 9 bases respectively, with 21 bases between them. The CDR3 runs to 17 residues. Germline V gene sequence: CDR1 SEHNR, CDR2 FQNEAQ (reference sequence). The CDR3 sequence is CASSLAFAGGWDIEQFF. CDR3 DNA: TGTGCCAGCAGCTTAGCCTTCGCCGGGGGCTGGGACATTGAGCAGTTCTTC.

This clonotype was observed a few times. This chain joins TRBV6-5 and TRBJ1-2; weak D call: TRBD1 (5 bases). This CDR3 spans 13 amino acids. Trimming shortened V by 5 bases and J by 4 bases, and 11 bases separated the two germline ends. From germline, CDR1 is MNHEY and CDR2 SVGAGI. Here the CDR3 reads CASSLGTVYGYTF. CDR3 DNA sequence: TGTGCCAGCAGTCTTGGGACGGTCTATGGCTACACCTTC.

This clonotype was seen many times. This chain uses TRBV13 with TRBJ2-2, with D unresolved. The CDR3 is made up of 14 amino acids. The V and J ends lost 5 bases and 1 base respectively, with 8 bases between them. Germline CDR1 is PRHDT and CDR2 is FYEKMQ (reference sequence). Written as DNA, the CDR3 is TGTGCCAGCAGCACCGTTGGGAACACCGGGGAGCTGTTTTTT. Its protein product is CASSTVGNTGELFF.

This clonotype was seen repeatedly, ten times or more. This chain uses TRBV6-2 or TRBV6-3 with TRBJ2-3; TRBD2 aligns across 9 bases. The CDR3 loop spans 14 amino acids. Germline assignment: CDR1 MNHEY and CDR2 SVGEGT. V lost 4 bases to trimming and J lost 4 bases; unmatched junction nucleotides: 3. The DNA for the CDR3 is TGTGCCAGCAGTTTGAGCGGGAGGCCAGATACGCAGTATTTT. This gives the protein CASSLSGRPDTQYF.

This clonotype has just a few counts. The chain is built from TRBV3-1 and TRBJ2-5, with 7 positions matching TRBD1. CDR1 and CDR2 from the germline V gene are LGHDT and YNNKEL (reference sequence). Trimming cost V 0 bases and J 4 bases; bases outside gene matches: 14. The CDR3 is made up of 18 amino acids. The CDR3 region has the DNA TGTGCCAGCAGCCAAGAAACAGGGGTTGGGTGGAGAGGAGAGACCCAGTACTTC. It translates to CASSQETGVGWRGETQYF.

This clonotype showed up many times. The V gene is TRBV24-1, the J gene TRBJ2-1; 12 bases match TRBD2. Trimming cost V 4 bases and J 6 bases; bases outside gene matches: 12. In germline, CDR1 is KGHDR, CDR2 SFDVKD. The CDR3 length is 18 residues. CDR3 sequence reads: CATSDSGLAGRPSNEQFF. The CDR3 DNA sequence: TGTGCCACCAGTGACTCTGGACTAGCGGGGAGACCATCCAATGAGCAGTTCTTC.

The V call is TRBV7-9, the J call TRBJ2-3; 15 bases agree with TRBD2. This CDR3 contains 19 residues. Germline assignment: CDR1 SEHNR and CDR2 FQNEAQ (reference sequence). Trimming removed 4 bases from V and 1 base from J; junction bases left unmatched: 9. CDR3 sequence (DNA): TGTGCCAGCAGCTCCCCGGGACTAGCGGGGGGCGCCCGCACAGATACGCAGTATTTT. Translated: CASSSPGLAGGARTDTQYF.

This chain links TRBV5-1 with TRBJ2-7; D is uncertain. V was cut by 0 bases and J by 4 bases, with 20 bases left in between. The CDR3 length is 17 residues. CDR1 and CDR2 from the germline V gene are SGHRS and YFSETQ. The CDR3 sequence is CASSLGVRPKGEYEQYF. CDR3 sequence (DNA): TGCGCCAGCAGCTTGGGGGTCCGGCCCAAAGGCGAGTACGAGCAGTACTTC.

The chain employs TRBV3-1 and TRBJ1-4, with D possibly TRBD1 on 5 matching bases. V lost 3 bases and J 6 bases, leaving 5 bases between the germline ends. This CDR3 contains 12 residues. From germline, CDR1 is LGHDT and CDR2 YNNKEL (reference sequence). The CDR3: CASSQGDEKLFF. For the CDR3, the DNA is TGTGCCAGCAGCCAGGGGGATGAAAAACTGTTTTTT.

This clonotype was counted a few times. The genes are TRBV11-2 and TRBJ2-5; 9 nucleotides align to TRBD2. The junction had 12 bases not matched to a gene; V was cut back by 5 bases and J by 5 bases. CDR3 length: 16 residues. Germline CDR1 reads SGHAT; CDR2 reads FQNNGV. CDR3 coding DNA: TGTGCCAGCAGCAGAGAGATTAGCGGGGGCGAGGAGACCCAGTACTTC. Protein sequence: CASSREISGGEETQYF.

This clonotype was seen ten or more times. A junction end diverges from the germline sequence, so it may reflect a read error. CDR3 protein: CSVGGAVF. DNA of the CDR3: TGCAGCGTTGGGGGGGCTGTGTTC. The genes are TRBV29-1 and TRBJ2-1; D might be TRBD1 or TRBD2, each matching 6 bases. Germline CDR1 is SQVTM and CDR2 is ANQGSEA. The CDR3 is 8 residues long.

The gene calls are TRBV11-2 and TRBJ1-2; D gene uncertain. This CDR3 is 14 amino acids long. V lost 0 bases and J lost 1, with 6 bases in between. The germline gives CDR1 SGHAT, CDR2 FQNNGV. CDR3 region: CASSLDRLNYGYTF. The CDR3 DNA sequence: TGTGCCAGCAGCTTAGATCGGCTTAACTATGGCTACACCTTC.

This clonotype is medium-sized (0.01 to 0.1%) within its sample. This chain joins TRBV29-1 and TRBJ1-1, with D tentatively TRBD1 (5 bases). This CDR3 region has 13 residues. Trimming took 3 bases from V and 5 from J, leaving 13 bases between them. Germline CDR1 is SQVTM and CDR2 is ANQGSEA. The CDR3 DNA reads as TGCAGCGTTGATAATGGGGGTGAGACTGAAGCTTTCTTT. Protein sequence: CSVDNGGETEAFF.

The gene calls are TRBV7-3 and TRBJ2-1; 10 bases are a match to TRBD2. V lost 0 bases, J lost 2 bases, and 1 base stayed unmatched. The length of the CDR3 is 16 residues. Looked up from germline, CDR1 is SGHTA and CDR2 is FQGTGA. The CDR3 is CASSLTSGGTYNEQFF. For the CDR3, the DNA is TGTGCCAGCAGCTTAACTAGCGGGGGGACCTACAATGAGCAGTTCTTC.

The sample holds a few counts of this clonotype. The chain carries TRBV7-2 and TRBJ2-3; 8 bases map to TRBD1. From germline, CDR1 is SGHTA and CDR2 FQGNSA. The CDR3 sequence is 13 residues long. Trimming took 8 bases from V and 5 from J; bases not matched to a gene: 6. This CDR3 reads CASGRQGRDTQYF. Here the CDR3 DNA reads TGTGCCAGCGGCAGACAGGGGCGAGATACGCAGTATTTT.

This clonotype appeared a few times. This chain uses TRBV11-3 with TRBJ2-5; 9 nucleotides line up with TRBD1. The CDR3 contains 12 residues. Germline loops: CDR1 SGHNT, CDR2 YENEEA. J lost 5 bases, V lost 6 bases, and 1 base had no gene match. The CDR3: CASRGQGETQYF. The CDR3 DNA sequence: TGTGCCAGCAGAGGACAGGGGGAGACCCAGTACTTC. The full variable domain, its missing parts supplied by reference TRBV11-3 and TRBJ2-5, is EAGVVQSPRYKIIEKKQPVAFWCNPISGHNTLYWYLQNLGQGPELLIRYENEEAVDDSQLPKDRFSAERLKGVDSTLKIQPAELGDSAVYLCASRGQGETQYFGPGTRLLVL.

This clonotype came up a few times. The gene calls are TRBV7-6 and TRBJ2-5; no firm D call. CDR1 and CDR2 from the germline V gene are SGHVS and FNYEAQ. Trimming cost V 5 bases and J 3 bases, with 10 bases left between them. CDR3 length: 13 residues. CDR3 loop: CASSIVREETQYF. CDR3 DNA sequence: TGTGCCAGCAGCATAGTCCGGGAAGAGACCCAGTACTTC.

This clonotype was counted many times. The gene calls are TRBV4-2 and TRBJ1-2; TRBD1 is a possible D gene (6 bases). Germline CDR1 is LGHNA and CDR2 is YNFKEQ. The V end was cut by 0 bases, the J end by 5 bases, with 19 bases between. The CDR3 contains 17 residues. CDR3 amino acids: CASSQDYTGQGHYGYTF. CDR3 bases: TGTGCCAGCAGCCAAGATTATACCGGCCAGGGACATTATGGCTACACCTTC.

The chain has TRBV2 and TRBJ2-7; 9 bases are shared with TRBD1. Germline V lookup: CDR1 SNHLY, CDR2 FYNNEI. CDR3 length equals 15 residues. V trimming: 5 bases; J trimming: 2 bases; junction bases outside the gene matches: 7. The CDR3 DNA follows: TGTGCCAGCAGTATACCGGGACAGGGTCCCTACGAGCAGTACTTC. It codes for CASSIPGQGPYEQYF.

The V call is TRBV3-1, the J call TRBJ2-6; TRBD1 is a possible D gene (6 bases). CDR1 and CDR2 (germline): LGHDT, YNNKEL (reference sequence). This CDR3 is 17 amino acids long. V was pared by 5 bases and J by 0 bases, with 14 bases between. This chain's CDR3 is CASSTTGLDSGANVLTF. CDR3 coding DNA: TGTGCCAGCAGCACAACAGGGCTCGACTCTGGGGCCAACGTCCTGACTTTC.

CDR3 nucleotide sequence: TGCGCCAGCAGCCCCGACAGGGTCGGCACCGGGGAGCTGTTTTTT. This gives the protein CASSPDRVGTGELFF. The chain has TRBV5-1 and TRBJ2-2, with TRBD1 identical over 7 bases. The V gene end was trimmed by 4 bases and the J gene end by 4 bases; junction bases not matched to a gene: 7. Germline CDR1 is SGHRS and CDR2 is YFSETQ. The CDR3 loop spans 15 amino acids.